The 24 T cell receptor beta chains below come from one sample, sequenced in a study of OX40 agonist ivuxolimab in advanced cancers. The repertoire was sequenced with immunoSEQ multiplex PCR; TCRdb's copy has only in-frame clones and lacks some. The sample lists around 47,000 clones; 80% were seen once. The sequencing here drew on CD4+ or CD8+ T cells sorted from blood, taken in a trial of the OX40 agonist ivuxolimab. These receptors were taken from an adult with an advanced solid tumor such as melanoma, head and neck, liver or kidney cancer.

This clone was counted only a few times. The rearrangement links TRBV6-1 to TRBJ2-7; 9 bases are a match to TRBD1. J gave up 6 bases and V 3 bases, and 6 bases lay outside the gene matches. Germline V gives CDR1 MNHNS, CDR2 SASEGT. CDR3 size: 14 residues. This CDR3 is CASSELGQGFEQYF. The CDR3 DNA is TGTGCCAGCAGTGAGCTGGGACAGGGCTTCGAGCAGTACTTC.

The chain has TRBV7-3 and TRBJ2-3; tentatively, D is TRBD2 (6 bases). Germline-derived CDR1 and CDR2 are SGHTA and FQGTGA. Trimming pared 10 bases from V and 2 bases from J, leaving 16 bases between. The CDR3 has 14 amino acids. CDR3 sequence reads: CANLAPGPTDTQYF. Written as DNA, the CDR3 is TGTGCCAATCTAGCGCCAGGGCCCACAGATACGCAGTATTTT.

This chain joins TRBV19 and TRBJ1-6; 7 bases fit TRBD1. This CDR3 is 15 amino acids long. Unmatched junction bases numbered 4, after V lost 3 bases and J lost 5 bases. Germline values: CDR1 LNHDA, CDR2 SQIVND (reference sequence). The CDR3 DNA is TGTGCCAGTAGTATCCTCCAGGGGGATAATTCACCCCTCCACTTT. Translation: CASSILQGDNSPLHF.

This chain joins TRBV5-1 and TRBJ2-3; a possible D gene is TRBD2 (6 bases). Trimming took 2 bases from V and 0 from J, leaving 10 bases between them. CDR1 is SGHRS and CDR2 is YFSETQ in the germline V gene. The CDR3 has 15 residues. The CDR3, as DNA: TGCGCCAGCAGCTTCTCCAGCGGGAGCACAGATACGCAGTATTTT. Residues: CASSFSSGSTDTQYF.

The chain uses TRBV6-5 and TRBJ2-5; no clear D. This CDR3 comprises 11 residues. Trimming pared 6 bases from V and 5 bases from J, leaving 7 bases between. The germline gives CDR1 MNHEY, CDR2 SVGAGI. For the CDR3, the DNA is TGTGCCAGCAGGGCAGTGGAGACCCAGTACTTC. This codes for CASRAVETQYF.

This clone was recorded a few times. The rearrangement links TRBV7-2 to TRBJ2-7; 10 bases agree with TRBD2. After removal of 2 bases from V and 4 bases from J, the junction contained 8 bases not matched to a gene. The germline CDR1 and CDR2 sequences are SGHTA and FQGNSA. This CDR3 region has 16 residues. The CDR3 reads CASSLRPAGGPYEQYF. The CDR3 DNA reads as TGTGCCAGCAGCTTAAGGCCAGCGGGGGGGCCTTACGAGCAGTACTTC.

The V gene is TRBV6-5, the J gene TRBJ1-4; D possibly corresponds to TRBD1 (5 bases). CDR3 length equals 14 residues. The germline V gene has CDR1 MNHEY and CDR2 SVGAGI. V was trimmed by 2 bases and J by 8 bases, leaving 12 bases between them. CDR3 DNA sequence: TGTGCCAGCAGTTACGGGGGATTAGGCGAAAAACTGTTTTTT. Translation gives CASSYGGLGEKLFF.

The chain uses TRBV10-3 and TRBJ1-6; the D gene is possibly TRBD1 (5 bases). Trimming pared 0 bases from V and 15 bases from J, leaving 9 bases between. CDR1 and CDR2 (germline): ENHRY, SYGVKD. The CDR3 has 12 amino acids. CDR3 bases: TGTGCCATCAGTGAGTCAATCGGGGGCCTCCACTTT. Protein product: CAISESIGGLHF.

A note on this clone: The same CDR3 can be traced to other DNA sequences in this sample. The V and J genes are TRBV30 and TRBJ2-7, with D uncertain. The CDR3 spans 12 residues. Germline V gives CDR1 GTSNPN, CDR2 SVGIG (reference sequence). V gave up 1 base and J gave up 5 bases, with 9 bases separating them. CDR3 residues: CAWSAQFHEQYF. CDR3 bases: TGTGCCTGGAGTGCTCAGTTCCACGAGCAGTACTTC.

V and J are TRBV2 and TRBJ1-5, with D unclear. Germline V gives CDR1 SNHLY, CDR2 FYNNEI. This CDR3 has 13 amino acids. Trimming removed 4 bases at V and 2 bases at J, with 6 bases between. The CDR3 sequence: CASSAEGNQPQHF. The CDR3 nucleotides read TGTGCCAGCAGTGCCGAGGGCAATCAGCCCCAGCATTTT.

The chain has TRBV7-3 and TRBJ2-1; 11 bases are shared with TRBD2. Looked up from germline, CDR1 is SGHTA and CDR2 is FQGTGA. V shed 2 bases and J 3 bases; nucleotides not matched to a gene: 0. This CDR3 spans 15 amino acids. CDR3 DNA sequence: TGTGCCAGCAGCTTAGGGACTAGCGGCTACAATGAGCAGTTCTTC. Encoded protein: CASSLGTSGYNEQFF. Full variable domain (missing parts from reference TRBV7-3 and TRBJ2-1): GAGVSQTPSNKVTEKGKYVELRCDPISGHTALYWYRQSLGQGPEFLIYFQGTGAADDSGLPNDRFFAVRPEGSVSTLKIQRTERGDSAVYLCASSLGTSGYNEQFFGPGTRLTVL.

V and J are TRBV19 and TRBJ1-1; D unresolved. The germline V gene has CDR1 LNHDA and CDR2 SQIVND (reference sequence). Between the trimmed V and J ends, which lost 2 bases and 7 bases, there was a span of 5 bases. The CDR3 is made up of 11 amino acids. CDR3 nucleotide sequence: TGTGCCAGTAGTATATTAGGTGAAGCTTTCTTT. This sequence encodes CASSILGEAFF. The variable domain in full, completed from reference TRBV19 and TRBJ1-1, reads DGGITQSPKYLFRKEGQNVTLSCEQNLNHDAMYWYRQDPGQGLRLIYYSQIVNDFQKGDIAEGYSVSREKKESFPLTVTSAQKNPTAFYLCASSILGEAFFGQGTRLTVV.

V gene TRBV6-1 combines with J gene TRBJ1-5; D is possibly TRBD1 (5 bases). The CDR3 covers 15 residues. V was pared by 1 base and J by 10 bases, with 17 bases between. Germline CDR1 MNHNS, CDR2 SASEGT. The CDR3 nucleotides read TGTGCCAGCAGTGAAGTGGGAGGCCGGGGGGACCCCCAGCATTTT. As protein: CASSEVGGRGDPQHF.

This chain joins TRBV19 and TRBJ1-2; D might be TRBD1 (5 bases). V lost 5 bases and J 5 bases, leaving 15 bases between the germline ends. The CDR3 length is 14 residues. Germline V gives CDR1 LNHDA, CDR2 SQIVND (reference sequence). CDR3 region: CASSAPGVRYGYTF. Written as DNA, the CDR3 is TGTGCCAGTAGTGCCCCGGGGGTTCGGTATGGCTACACCTTC. Full variable domain (missing parts from reference TRBV19 and TRBJ1-2): DGGITQSPKYLFRKEGQNVTLSCEQNLNHDAMYWYRQDPGQGLRLIYYSQIVNDFQKGDIAEGYSVSREKKESFPLTVTSAQKNPTAFYLCASSAPGVRYGYTFGSGTRLTVV.

This clone was seen only once. The rearrangement uses TRBV2 and TRBJ2-5; 7 nucleotides match TRBD2. The CDR3 loop spans 15 amino acids. Trimming removed 6 bases from V and 0 bases from J; junction bases left unmatched: 7. CDR1 SNHLY and CDR2 FYNNEI come from the germline V gene. CDR3 coding DNA: TGTGCCAGCAGGGCCAAAGCGGGGAACCAAGAGACCCAGTACTTC. Amino acid sequence: CASRAKAGNQETQYF. Full variable domain (rest looked up from reference TRBV2 and TRBJ2-5): EPEVTQTPSHQVTQMGQEVILRCVPISNHLYFYWYRQILGQKVEFLVSFYNNEISEKSEIFDDQFSVERPDGSNFTLKIRSTKLEDSAMYFCASRAKAGNQETQYFGPGTRLLVL.

The CDR3 reads CATSREGRAEAFF. The CDR3 region has the DNA TGTGCCACCAGCAGAGAGGGGCGGGCTGAAGCTTTCTTT. The V call is TRBV15, the J call TRBJ1-1; D may be TRBD1 (5 bases). In germline, CDR1 is LNHNV, CDR2 YYDKDF (reference sequence). The CDR3 sequence is 13 residues long. Trimming cost V 0 bases and J 6 bases, with 8 bases left between them.

The rearrangement uses TRBV2 and TRBJ2-1, with 7 positions matching TRBD1. Germline-derived CDR1 and CDR2 are SNHLY and FYNNEI. The CDR3 runs to 13 residues. J gave up 5 bases and V 6 bases, and 4 bases lay outside the gene matches. In DNA, the CDR3 is TGTGCCAGCAGCGGGACAGTAAACAATGAGCAGTTCTTC. Protein product: CASSGTVNNEQFF.

This chain connects TRBV12-5 to TRBJ2-6; D is unresolved. From germline, CDR1 is LGHNT and CDR2 FRNRAP. This CDR3 contains 13 residues. V was pared by 6 bases and J by 4 bases, with 7 bases between. CDR3 sequence: CASGSDGANVLTF. The CDR3 nucleotides read TGTGCTAGTGGAAGTGACGGGGCCAACGTCCTGACTTTC.

The chain has TRBV2 and TRBJ2-3; 7 bases fit TRBD1. CDR1 and CDR2 (germline): SNHLY, FYNNEI. V lost 2 bases to trimming and J lost 4 bases; unmatched junction nucleotides: 3. The CDR3 extends over 14 amino acids. In nucleotides, the CDR3 is TGTGCCAGCAGTGAAACAGGGGTGGCAGATACGCAGTATTTT. It yields the protein CASSETGVADTQYF.

This chain connects TRBV5-4 to TRBJ1-1; D remains unclear. Deletions cut 1 base from V and 1 base from J, with 8 bases between. This CDR3 is built from 14 residues. The germline V gene has CDR1 SGHNT and CDR2 YYREEE (reference sequence). Written as DNA, the CDR3 is TGTGCCAGCAGCTTGAGGGCAGCGAACACTGAAGCTTTCTTT. Protein sequence: CASSLRAANTEAFF.

The J gene is TRBJ1-1, the V gene TRBV7-2; D gene ambiguous. The CDR3 covers 14 residues. Germline V gene lookup returns CDR1 SGHTA and CDR2 FQGNSA. V was cut by 1 base and J by 4 bases, with 10 bases left in between. CDR3 sequence reads: CASSLEGGVTEAFF. As DNA, the CDR3 is TGTGCCAGCAGCTTAGAGGGAGGTGTCACTGAAGCTTTCTTT.

This clone appeared a single time. The gene calls are TRBV7-2 and TRBJ1-3; TRBD1 matches at 8 bases. Germline assignment: CDR1 SGHTA and CDR2 FQGNSA. Trimming removed 6 bases from V and 4 bases from J; junction bases left unmatched: 8. CDR3 size: 15 residues. CDR3 sequence reads: CASSIQGARGNTIYF. The CDR3 bases are TGTGCCAGCAGTATCCAGGGGGCGAGAGGAAACACCATATATTTT.

The chain couples TRBV7-3 to TRBJ1-1; D ambiguous. V lost 2 bases, J lost 1 base, and 5 bases lay in between. Per germline, CDR1 SGHTA and CDR2 FQGTGA. CDR3 length: 13 residues. CDR3 nucleotide sequence: TGTGCCAGCAGCTTACAAAGGAACACTGAAGCTTTCTTT. It translates to CASSLQRNTEAFF.

This clone came up a few times. V gene TRBV7-8 combines with J gene TRBJ1-4; D is undetermined. The CDR3 sequence is 14 residues long. In germline, CDR1 is SGHVS, CDR2 FQNEAQ. Trimming pared 5 bases from V and 5 bases from J, leaving 12 bases between. The CDR3 coding sequence is TGTGCCAGCAGCCCAAACGGGCAGAATGAAAAACTGTTTTTT. Protein: CASSPNGQNEKLFF.